The clone carrying this T cell receptor (beta chain) has only one observation. This sample stems from a study of T cell changes during pregnancy in multiple sclerosis. Profiled with immunoSEQ multiplex PCR; TCRdb holds only in-frame clones, not every one. The table lists 40,000 to 50,000 clones, 94% of them singletons. Between the trimmed V and J ends, which lost 1 base and 8 bases, there was a span of 21 bases. This CDR3 comprises 17 residues. Germline lookup yields CDR1 SEHNR and CDR2 FQNEAQ (reference sequence). The source of this sequence is a female donor with multiple sclerosis, enrolled in a pregnancy study. The rearrangement joins TRBV7-9 to TRBJ2-1; a weak D match, TRBD2 (6 bases). The sample here was CD4+ T cells from peripheral blood mononuclear cells, taken in the third trimester of pregnancy. The CDR3 sequence is CASSLGWRGIDLDEQFF. The CDR3 region has the DNA TGTGCCAGCAGCTTAGGCTGGAGGGGTATAGATCTGGATGAGCAGTTCTTC. The whole variable domain, filled in from reference TRBV7-9 and TRBJ2-1, reads DTGVSQNPRHKITKRGQNVTFRCDPISEHNRLYWYRQTLGQGPEFLTYFQNEAQLEKSRLLSDRFSAERPKGSFSTLEIQRTEQGDSAMYLCASSLGWRGIDLDEQFFGPGTRLTVL.